These 9 T cell receptor beta chains came from one sample sequenced in a study of response to subunit inactivated influenza vaccine. TCRdb reprocessed the RT-PCR reads via MiXCR and lists one record per CDR3 protein. This table has 530,000 or so distinct CDR3 sequences, 14% appearing once. Material: PBMCs from blood, obtained 11 to 12 days after vaccination. All receptors derive from a man aged 45 to 65 who received an inactivated influenza vaccine.

This clonotype was recorded a few times. V and J are TRBV3-1 and TRBJ2-2, with D possibly being TRBD2 (6 bases). The ends were cut back, 5 bases at V and 3 bases at J, with 13 bases in the middle. The CDR3 runs to 15 residues. CDR1 and CDR2 (germline): LGHDT, YNNKEL (reference sequence). DNA for the CDR3: TGTGCCAGCAGCTGGCGGGGTAGACACACCGGGGAGCTGTTTTTT. The encoded protein is CASSWRGRHTGELFF. The entire variable domain, with the rest obtained from reference TRBV3-1 and TRBJ2-2, is as follows: DTAVSQTPKYLVTQMGNDKSIKCEQNLGHDTMYWYKQDSKKFLKIMFSYNNKELIINETVPNRFSPKSPDKAHLNLHINSLELGDSAVYFCASSWRGRHTGELFFGEGSRLTVL.

Only a few counts were recorded for this clonotype. The V and J genes are TRBV2 and TRBJ2-2, with TRBD1 identical over 8 bases. The CDR3 is made up of 15 amino acids. V lost 6 bases to trimming and J lost 4 bases; unmatched junction nucleotides: 7. The germline CDR1 and CDR2 sequences are SNHLY and FYNNEI. CDR3 in DNA: TGTGCCAGCAGAGGGACAGGCCGAGGCACCGGGGAGCTGTTTTTT. This encodes CASRGTGRGTGELFF.

The chain carries TRBV6-5 and TRBJ2-3; a possible D gene is TRBD2 (5 bases). In germline, CDR1 is MNHEY, CDR2 SVGAGI. The CDR3 loop spans 15 amino acids. V dropped 0 bases and J dropped 2 bases, with 9 bases sitting between them. Written as DNA, the CDR3 is TGTGCCAGCAGTTACTCGATCGGACTCACAGATACGCAGTATTTT. As protein: CASSYSIGLTDTQYF.

The CDR3 loop reads CASSLQGRESNQPQHF. CDR3 nucleotide sequence: TGTGCCAGCAGTTTACAGGGGCGAGAAAGCAATCAGCCCCAGCATTTT. The chain recombines TRBV12-3 or TRBV12-4 with TRBJ1-5, with a possible D match to TRBD1 (6 bases). This CDR3 region has 16 residues. V dropped 2 bases and J dropped 1 base, with 12 bases sitting between them.

The CDR3 reads CASSQELVGTNYGYTF. Written as DNA, the CDR3 is TGTGCCAGCAGCCAAGAGTTGGTCGGTACTAACTATGGCTACACCTTC. The chain carries TRBV3-1 and TRBJ1-2; D ambiguous. The CDR3 runs to 16 residues. The germline CDR1 and CDR2 sequences are LGHDT and YNNKEL (reference sequence). V dropped 0 bases and J dropped 0 bases, with 11 bases sitting between them.

A few counts support this clonotype. The chain combines TRBV7-9 with TRBJ2-1, with TRBD2 matching over 8 bases. This CDR3 is 15 amino acids long. V lost 5 bases to trimming and J lost 1 base; unmatched junction nucleotides: 4. Looked up from germline, CDR1 is SEHNR and CDR2 is FQNEAQ (reference sequence). This CDR3 is CASSPKRESYNEQFF. In DNA, the CDR3 is TGTGCCAGCAGCCCCAAGCGGGAGTCCTACAATGAGCAGTTCTTC.

This clonotype occurred a few times. The chain recombines TRBV6-5 with TRBJ1-1; no reliable D call. The CDR3 consists of 14 residues. The V gene's germline CDR1 is MNHEY and CDR2 SVGAGI. The germline V and J ends were trimmed by 2 bases and 0 bases, with 7 bases remaining between them. The CDR3 nucleotides read TGTGCCAGCAGTTACAAGGGCATGAACACTGAAGCTTTCTTT. Residues: CASSYKGMNTEAFF.

This clonotype occurred many times. The V and J genes are TRBV29-1 and TRBJ1-2, with a possible D match to TRBD1 (5 bases). Germline CDR1 SQVTM, CDR2 ANQGSEA. Trimming pared 5 bases from V and 3 bases from J, leaving 13 bases between. CDR3 size: 13 residues. This CDR3 reads CSVSPGMDYGYTF. In DNA, the CDR3 is TGCAGCGTTAGCCCAGGGATGGACTATGGCTACACCTTC.

About this clonotype: The conserved phenylalanine or tryptophan is not found at the CDR3 terminus, so this likely reflects a read error. J is TRBJ2-5 and V is TRBV13; 8 positions match TRBD2. The CDR3 sequence is 17 residues long. Germline lookup yields CDR1 PRHDT and CDR2 FYEKMQ (reference sequence). Trimming took 0 bases from V and 4 from J; bases not matched to a gene: 10. The CDR3 bases are TGTGCCAGCAGCTTAGGGACGGGAGGGCCCTCGGGAGAGACCCAGTACTTA. It specifies CASSLGTGGPSGETQYL.